Sequencing of this TCR beta chain was carried out in a study of blood T cell repertoires in COVID-19. About the research overall: Sample material is recorded as cDNA or gDNA derived from T cells, B-cell-depleted T cells, or PBMCs.

Profiled with immunoSEQ multiplex PCR; TCRdb holds only in-frame clones, not every one. The table has roughly 62,000 clones, approximately 83% seen once. V shed 3 bases and J 10 bases; nucleotides not matched to a gene: 10. The CDR3 length is 15 residues. CDR1 and CDR2 from the germline V gene are KGHSH and LQKENI. The TCR originated in a young man with COVID-19, enrolled during active disease. The sequenced sample was peripheral blood. V gene TRBV18 combines with J gene TRBJ2-1; the match to TRBD2 covers 9 bases. CDR3 DNA sequence: TGTGCCAGCTCACCTGGAGCGGGAGGAGGTAGAGAGCAGTTCTTC. It encodes CASSPGAGGGREQFF. Filled out from reference TRBV18 and TRBJ2-1, the complete variable domain reads NAGVMQNPRHLVRRRGQEARLRCSPMKGHSHVYWYRQLPEEGLKFMVYLQKENIIDESGMPKERFSAEFPKEGPSILRIQQVVRGDSAAYFCASSPGAGGGREQFFGPGTRLTVL.